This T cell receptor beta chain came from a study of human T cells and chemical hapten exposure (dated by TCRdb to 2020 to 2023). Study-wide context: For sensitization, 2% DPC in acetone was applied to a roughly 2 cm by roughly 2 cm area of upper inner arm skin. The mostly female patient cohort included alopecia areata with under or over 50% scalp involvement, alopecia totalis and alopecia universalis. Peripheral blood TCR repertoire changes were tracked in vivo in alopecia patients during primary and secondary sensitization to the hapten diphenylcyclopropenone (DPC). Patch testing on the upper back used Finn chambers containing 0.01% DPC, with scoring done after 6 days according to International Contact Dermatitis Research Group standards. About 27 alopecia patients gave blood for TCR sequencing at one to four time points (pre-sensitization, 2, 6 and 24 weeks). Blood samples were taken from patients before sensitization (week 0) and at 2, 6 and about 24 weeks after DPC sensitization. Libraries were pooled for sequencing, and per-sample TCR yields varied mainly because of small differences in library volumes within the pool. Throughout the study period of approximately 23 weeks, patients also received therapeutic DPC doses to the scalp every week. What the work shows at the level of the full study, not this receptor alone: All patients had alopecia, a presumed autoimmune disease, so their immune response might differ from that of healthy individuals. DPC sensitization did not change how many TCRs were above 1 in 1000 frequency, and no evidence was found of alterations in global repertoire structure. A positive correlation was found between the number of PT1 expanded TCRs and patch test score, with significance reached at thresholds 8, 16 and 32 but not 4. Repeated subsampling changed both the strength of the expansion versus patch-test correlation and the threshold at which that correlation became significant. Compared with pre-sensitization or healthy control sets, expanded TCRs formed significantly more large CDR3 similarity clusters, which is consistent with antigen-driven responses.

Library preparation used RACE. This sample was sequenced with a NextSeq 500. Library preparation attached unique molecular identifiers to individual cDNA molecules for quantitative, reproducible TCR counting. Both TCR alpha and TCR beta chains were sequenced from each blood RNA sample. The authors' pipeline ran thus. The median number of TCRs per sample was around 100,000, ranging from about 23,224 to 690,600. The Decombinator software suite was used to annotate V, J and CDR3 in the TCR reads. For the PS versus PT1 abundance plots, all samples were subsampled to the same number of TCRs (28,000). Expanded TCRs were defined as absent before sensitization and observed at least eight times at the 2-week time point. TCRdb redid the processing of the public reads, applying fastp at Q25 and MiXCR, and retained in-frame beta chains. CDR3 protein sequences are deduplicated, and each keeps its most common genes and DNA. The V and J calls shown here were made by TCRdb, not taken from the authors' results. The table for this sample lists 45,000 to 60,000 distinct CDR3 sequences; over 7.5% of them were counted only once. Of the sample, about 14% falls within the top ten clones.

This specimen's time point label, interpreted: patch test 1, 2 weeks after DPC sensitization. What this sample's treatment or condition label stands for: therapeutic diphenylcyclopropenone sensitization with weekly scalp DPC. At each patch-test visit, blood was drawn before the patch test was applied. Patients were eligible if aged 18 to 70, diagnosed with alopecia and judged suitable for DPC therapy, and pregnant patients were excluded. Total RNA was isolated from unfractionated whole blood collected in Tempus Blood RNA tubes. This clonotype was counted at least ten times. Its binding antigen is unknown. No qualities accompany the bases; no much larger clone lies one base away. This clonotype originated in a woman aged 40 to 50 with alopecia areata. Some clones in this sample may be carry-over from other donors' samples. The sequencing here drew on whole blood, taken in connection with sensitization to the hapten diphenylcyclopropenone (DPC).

The nucleotide sequence reads TGCGCCAGCAGCTTGAGTTGGCAGGGTAACGGCGAGCAGTACTTC. Translated, this gives CASSLSWQGNGEQYF. This chain joins TRBV5-1 to TRBJ2-7; 5 matching bases give a weak D call of TRBD1. CDR3 length: 15 amino acids, cysteine to phenylalanine. The CDR3 DNA has 45 bases and is translated from base 1. CDR1 and CDR2 (SGHRS, YFSETQ) derive from the germline V gene. The junction shows trimming of 1 base on V and 6 bases on J, plus 17 bases between the germline ends. With the rest looked up from the reference TRBV5-1 and TRBJ2-7 genes rather than sequenced, the full variable domain is KAGVTQTPRYLIKTRGQQVTLSCSPISGHRSVSWYQQTPGQGLQFLFEYFSETQRNKGNFPGRFSGRQFSNSRSEMNVSTLELGDSALYLCASSLSWQGNGEQYFGPGTRLTVT.